This TCR beta chain was sequenced during a study of vaccination and CD4 T cells after COVID-19. Overall study: Convalescent individuals numbered four females and six males, two being Hispanic. Between diagnosis and the drawing of post-COVID samples lay a median roughly 94 days (range 35 to 161). Whole-study findings and limits: Spike mono-reactivity was found in 304 of 307 vaccine-specific clones from convalescent patients.

CDR1 and CDR2 (germline): SGDLS, YYNGEE. Trimming cost V 0 bases and J 3 bases; bases outside gene matches: 3. CDR3 length: 16 residues. As to treatment: approximately nine-day PBMC culture with coronavirus spike peptide pools or control peptides (ViraFEST assay). ViraFEST sequenced TCRs after peptide-pool expansion of antigen-specific T cells. Sequence data for DNA of cultured CD4+ T cells were generated by the Oncomine TCR Beta short-read assay. TCRdb itself ran the PCR reads through MiXCR, one entry per CDR3 protein. This table has some 10,000 distinct CDR3 sequences, about 66% appearing once. For this clonotype: What it recognizes is unknown.

The TCR sequence derives from a human donor who had recovered from COVID-19. The chain recombines TRBV9 with TRBJ2-2, with 9 nucleotides matching TRBD2. The material sequenced was CD4+ T cells from blood, cultured in vitro. In DNA, the CDR3 is TGTGCCAGCAGCGTAGGGCTAGCGGGGCACACCGGGGAGCTGTTTTTT. It yields the protein CASSVGLAGHTGELFF. Complete variable domain (other parts from reference TRBV9 and TRBJ2-2): DSGVTQTPKHLITATGQRVTLRCSPRSGDLSVYWYQQSLDQGLQFLIQYYNGEERAKGNILERFSAQQFPDLHSELNLSSLELGDSALYFCASSVGLAGHTGELFFGEGSRLTVL.